This is a list of T cell receptor beta chains from one sample in a study of lymphopenia after photon versus proton radiotherapy. This table comes from immunoSEQ multiplex PCR, and its TCRdb copy is limited to in-frame clones, with some not included. The data hold tens of thousands of clones, with 87% observed a single time. This specimen was peripheral blood, taken from a patient treated with proton-based radiotherapy. The receptors stem from an elderly man with esophageal cancer. The CDR3 runs from the conserved cysteine through the conserved F or W.

CDR3 protein: CASSVDVVEGSYNEQFF
V gene: TRBV9

CDR3 protein: CAIRDGDRDYTGEQYF
V gene: TRBV10-3

CDR3 protein: CASITGSSPYEQYF
V gene: TRBV25-1

CDR3 protein: CASCTGALGTEAFF
V gene: TRBV6-5

CDR3 protein: CASSFVSGISNQPQHF
V gene: TRBV7-8

CDR3 protein: CASSIGTGSTDTQYF
V gene: TRBV5-1

CDR3 protein: CASSPTGGVDGYTF
V gene: TRBV18

CDR3 protein: CASSYVDRGFNSPLHF
V gene: TRBV6-5

CDR3 protein: CASSPTGTGAAFF
V gene: TRBV9

CDR3 protein: CASSEARGRQAGHEQFF
V gene: TRBV10-2

CDR3 protein: CASSVRGSYNSPLHF
V gene: TRBV9

CDR3 protein: CASSDRGLGYEQYF
V gene: TRBV6-1

CDR3 protein: CASSLSSEMNTEAFF
V gene: TRBV5-4

CDR3 protein: CASRLGAAYNEQFF
V gene: TRBV19

CDR3 protein: CASSWGQTEAFF
V gene: TRBV2

CDR3 protein: CAWSVRSRANVLTF
V gene: TRBV30

CDR3 protein: CASSLAGLAGAGDTQYF
V gene: TRBV7-9

CDR3 protein: CASRWGDSGNTIYF
V gene: TRBV6-1

CDR3 protein: CASSRTHNTEAFF
V gene: TRBV19

CDR3 protein: CASSGLRTGTSWGNQPQHF
V gene: TRBV7-8

CDR3 protein: CASSLGWQMDEQFF
V gene: TRBV5-6

CDR3 protein: CASSGTSGRLADTQYF
V gene: TRBV2

CDR3 protein: CASSPHRGDTGELFF
V gene: TRBV7-7

CDR3 protein: CASSPGASFGTEAFF
V gene: TRBV5-4

CDR3 protein: CASSDSLTGPGYNEQFF
V gene: TRBV7-9

CDR3 protein: CASSPRGGRDTQYF
V gene: TRBV7-6

CDR3 protein: CASSLETSNTGELFF
V gene: TRBV5-1

CDR3 protein: CASSFQQNTGELFF
V gene: TRBV7-6

CDR3 protein: CASSLKEYEAFF
V gene: TRBV7-9

CDR3 protein: CASSLVSQASGELFF
V gene: TRBV7-8

CDR3 protein: CASSQLGGVPQHF
V gene: TRBV5-6

CDR3 protein: CASSLSGGQPQHF
V gene: TRBV7-2

CDR3 protein: CASRNRQGSSRQPQHF
V gene: TRBV6-6

CDR3 protein: CASRQGTRETQYF
V gene: TRBV19

CDR3 protein: CASSLAGTNLNDQPQHF
V gene: TRBV7-2

CDR3 protein: CASSATPLSEQFF
V gene: TRBV18

CDR3 protein: CASSLVGLARPYNEQFF
V gene: TRBV7-8

CDR3 protein: CASSQLAGGHTGELFF
V gene: TRBV5-4

CDR3 protein: CSVRGDRAAEGYTF
V gene: TRBV29-1

CDR3 protein: CASSLPPSEQGGGYGYTF
V gene: TRBV7-8

CDR3 protein: CASSLVTGQYNEQFF
V gene: TRBV5-1

CDR3 protein: CASSQITGAGNTIYF
V gene: TRBV4-2

CDR3 protein: CASSIVQASNGYTF
V gene: TRBV19

CDR3 protein: CASSSTPTRRGEYEQYF
V gene: TRBV7-3

CDR3 protein: CASSSTGRNEKLFF
V gene: TRBV7-2

CDR3 protein: CASKGPELETQYF
V gene: TRBV2

CDR3 protein: CASSFTAGNTIYF
V gene: TRBV11-3

CDR3 protein: CASGWGNEKLFF
V gene: TRBV9

CDR3 protein: CSVEDGSLAGAFF
V gene: TRBV29-1

CDR3 protein: CASSQDRRTIYEQYF
V gene: TRBV4-1